What follows are 8 T cell receptor beta chains derived from one specimen sequenced in a study of blood T cell repertoires in COVID-19. The table came from immunoSEQ multiplex PCR; TCRdb's copy has only in-frame clones and leaves some out. The sample includes about 150,000 clones, 82% of them seen just once. Sequenced material: peripheral blood. The receptor set was obtained from a human donor with acute or convalescent COVID-19. The donor label of this sample is uncertain.

V gene TRBV9 combines with J gene TRBJ1-4, with a weak D call TRBD1 (6 bases). Trimming took off 3 bases at V and 8 bases at J, with 17 bases between the two ends. From germline, CDR1 is SGDLS and CDR2 YYNGEE. This CDR3 contains 15 residues. CDR3 sequence reads: CASSGETGSGEKLFF. As DNA, the CDR3 is TGTGCCAGCAGCGGGGAGACAGGCTCTGGGGAAAAACTGTTTTTT.

V and J are TRBV7-9 and TRBJ1-6; no clear D. The CDR3 extends over 15 amino acids. V lost 5 bases to trimming and J lost 10 bases, with 18 bases between them. Germline lookup yields CDR1 SEHNR and CDR2 FQNEAQ (reference sequence). The CDR3 is CASSQLTGRSSPLHF. The DNA for the CDR3 is TGTGCCAGCAGCCAGCTTACTGGGAGAAGCTCACCCCTCCACTTT.

The V and J genes are TRBV29-1 and TRBJ1-4; TRBD1 matches at 8 bases. The trim removed 6 bases at V and 2 bases at J, leaving 5 bases unmatched. The CDR3 covers 14 residues. Per the germline V gene, CDR1 is SQVTM and CDR2 is ANQGSEA. The CDR3 DNA sequence: TGCAGCGTCCGACAGGGGTGGACTAATGAAAAACTGTTTTTT. This encodes CSVRQGWTNEKLFF.

CDR3 in amino acids: CAITPDRDTEAFF. The CDR3 coding sequence is TGTGCCATCACTCCGGACAGGGACACTGAAGCTTTCTTT. J is TRBJ1-1 and V is TRBV10-3; 8 bases align to TRBD1. Looked up from germline, CDR1 is ENHRY and CDR2 is SYGVKD. Trimming at V came to 7 bases and at J to 3 bases, leaving 4 bases not matched to a gene. The CDR3 is made up of 13 amino acids.

The rearrangement links TRBV18 to TRBJ1-2; D is undetermined. This CDR3 has 16 residues. V gave up 1 base and J gave up 4 bases, with 16 bases separating them. Germline CDR1 and CDR2: KGHSH and LQKENI. The CDR3 sequence is CASSPHSPETPYGYTF. In DNA, the CDR3 is TGTGCCAGCTCACCACACAGCCCTGAAACCCCCTATGGCTACACCTTC.

The chain combines TRBV9 with TRBJ2-5, with TRBD1 matching 8 bases. CDR3 length: 15 amino acids. J was trimmed by 2 bases and V by 3 bases; bases with no gene match: 6. CDR1 is SGDLS and CDR2 is YYNGEE in the germline V gene. CDR3 amino acids: CASSATGGGQETQYF. CDR3 in DNA: TGTGCCAGCAGCGCTACAGGGGGTGGGCAAGAGACCCAGTACTTC.

The DNA of the CDR3 is TGTGCCAGCATTCCGGGACAGGGAGCAGGGGCAATCTCTGAAGCTTTCTTT. Translation gives CASIPGQGAGAISEAFF. J is TRBJ1-1 and V is TRBV2, with 9 bases lining up with TRBD1. Germline-derived CDR1 and CDR2 are SNHLY and FYNNEI. V was clipped by 7 bases and J by 6 bases; unmatched bases: 18. The CDR3 extends over 17 amino acids.

The chain recombines TRBV3-1 (or the pseudogene TRBV3-2) with TRBJ1-1, with TRBD1 identical over 11 bases. Germline-derived CDR1 and CDR2 are LGHDT and YNNKEL (reference sequence). V lost 4 bases and J lost 10; bases outside the gene matches: 8. The CDR3 runs 14 residues. The CDR3 loop reads CASSRTGGLRVAFF. CDR3 nucleotide sequence: TGTGCCAGCAGCCGGACAGGGGGCCTAAGGGTAGCTTTCTTT.